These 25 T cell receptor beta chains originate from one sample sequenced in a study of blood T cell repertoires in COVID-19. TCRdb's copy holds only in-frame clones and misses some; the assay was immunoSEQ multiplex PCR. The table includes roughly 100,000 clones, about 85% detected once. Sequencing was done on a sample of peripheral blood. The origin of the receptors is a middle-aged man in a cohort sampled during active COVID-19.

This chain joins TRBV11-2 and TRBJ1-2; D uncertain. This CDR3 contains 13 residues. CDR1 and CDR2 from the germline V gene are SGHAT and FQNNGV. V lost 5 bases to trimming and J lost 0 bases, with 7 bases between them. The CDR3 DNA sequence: TGTGCCAGCAGCGGCGGCACTAACTATGGCTACACCTTC. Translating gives CASSGGTNYGYTF.

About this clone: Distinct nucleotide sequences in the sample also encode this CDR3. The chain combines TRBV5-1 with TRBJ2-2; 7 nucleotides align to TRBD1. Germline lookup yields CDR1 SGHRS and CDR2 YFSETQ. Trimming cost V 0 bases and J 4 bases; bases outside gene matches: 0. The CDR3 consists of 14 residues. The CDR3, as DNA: TGCGCCAGCAGCTTGGGACAGGGCACCGGGGAGCTGTTTTTT. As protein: CASSLGQGTGELFF.

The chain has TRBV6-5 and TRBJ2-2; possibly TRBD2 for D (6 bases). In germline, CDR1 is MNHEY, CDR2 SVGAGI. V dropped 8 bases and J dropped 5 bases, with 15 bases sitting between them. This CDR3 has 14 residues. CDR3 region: CASLRGGVTGELFF. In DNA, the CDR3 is TGTGCCAGCCTCCGCGGAGGGGTTACCGGGGAGCTGTTTTTT.

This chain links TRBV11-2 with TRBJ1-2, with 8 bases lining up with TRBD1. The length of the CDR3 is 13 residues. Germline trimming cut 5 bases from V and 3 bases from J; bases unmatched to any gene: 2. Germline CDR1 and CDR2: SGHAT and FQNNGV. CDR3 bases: TGTGCCAGCAGCCCGGGACAGGACTATGGCTACACCTTC. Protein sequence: CASSPGQDYGYTF. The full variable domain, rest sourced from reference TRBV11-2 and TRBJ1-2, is EAGVAQSPRYKIIEKRQSVAFWCNPISGHATLYWYQQILGQGPKLLIQFQNNGVVDDSQLPKDRFSAERLKGVDSTLKIQPAKLEDSAVYLCASSPGQDYGYTFGSGTRLTVV.

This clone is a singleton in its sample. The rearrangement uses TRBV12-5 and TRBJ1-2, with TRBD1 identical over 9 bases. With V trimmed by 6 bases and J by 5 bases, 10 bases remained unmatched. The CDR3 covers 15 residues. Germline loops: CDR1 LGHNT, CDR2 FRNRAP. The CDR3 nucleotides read TGTGCTAGTGGAGGGGGGACAGGGAAGGGATATGGCTACACCTTC. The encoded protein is CASGGGTGKGYGYTF.

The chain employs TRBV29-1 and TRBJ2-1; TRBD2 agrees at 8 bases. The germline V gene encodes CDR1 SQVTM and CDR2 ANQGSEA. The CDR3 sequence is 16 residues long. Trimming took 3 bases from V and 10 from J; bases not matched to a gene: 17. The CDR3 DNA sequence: TGCAGCGTTGACGGGACTCGCGGGGGGCCGGGGGAGGAGCAGTTCTTC. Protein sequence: CSVDGTRGGPGEEQFF.

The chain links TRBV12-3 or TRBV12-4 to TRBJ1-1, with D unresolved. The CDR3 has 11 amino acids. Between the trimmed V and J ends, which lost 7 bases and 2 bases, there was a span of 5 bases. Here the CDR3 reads CASTGNTEAFF. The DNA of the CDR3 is TGTGCCAGCACAGGAAACACTGAAGCTTTCTTT.

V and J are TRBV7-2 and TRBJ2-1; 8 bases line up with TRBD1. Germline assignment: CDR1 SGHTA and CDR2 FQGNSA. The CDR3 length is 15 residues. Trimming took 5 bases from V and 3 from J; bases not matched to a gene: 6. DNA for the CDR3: TGTGCCAGCAGCCTTGGGGGACAGGTCTACAATGAGCAGTTCTTC. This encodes CASSLGGQVYNEQFF.

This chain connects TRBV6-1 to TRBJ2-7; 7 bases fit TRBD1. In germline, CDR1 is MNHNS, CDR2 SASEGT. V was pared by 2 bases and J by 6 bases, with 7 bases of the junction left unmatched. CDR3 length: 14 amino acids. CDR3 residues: CASSERGGRSEQYV. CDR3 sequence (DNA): TGTGCCAGCAGTGAACGAGGGGGCCGGTCCGAGCAGTACGTC.

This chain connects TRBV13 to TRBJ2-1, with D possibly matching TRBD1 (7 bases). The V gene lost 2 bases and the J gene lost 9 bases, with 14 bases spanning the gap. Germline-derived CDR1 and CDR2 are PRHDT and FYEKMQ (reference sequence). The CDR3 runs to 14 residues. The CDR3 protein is CASSLSGGSSEQFF. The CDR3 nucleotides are TGTGCCAGCAGCTTATCAGGGGGGTCATCTGAGCAGTTCTTC.

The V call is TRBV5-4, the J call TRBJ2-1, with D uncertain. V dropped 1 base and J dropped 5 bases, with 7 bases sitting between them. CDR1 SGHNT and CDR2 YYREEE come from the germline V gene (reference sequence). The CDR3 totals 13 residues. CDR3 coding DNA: TGTGCCAGCAGCTTGCCACAGCACAATGAGCAGTTCTTC. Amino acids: CASSLPQHNEQFF.

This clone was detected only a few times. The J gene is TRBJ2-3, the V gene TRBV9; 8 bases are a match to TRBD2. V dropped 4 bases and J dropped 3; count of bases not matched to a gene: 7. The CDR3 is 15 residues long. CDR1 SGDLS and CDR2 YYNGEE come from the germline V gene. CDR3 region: CASSTSGGRTDTQYF. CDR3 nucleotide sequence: TGTGCCAGCAGCACCTCGGGGGGGCGTACAGATACGCAGTATTTT.

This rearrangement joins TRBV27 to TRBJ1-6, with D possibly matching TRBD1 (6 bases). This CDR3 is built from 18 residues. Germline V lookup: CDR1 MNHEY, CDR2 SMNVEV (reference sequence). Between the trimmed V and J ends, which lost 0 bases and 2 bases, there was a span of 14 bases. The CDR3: CASSLSGTGTAYNSPLHF. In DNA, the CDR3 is TGTGCCAGCAGTTTATCGGGCACAGGGACCGCCTATAATTCACCCCTCCACTTT.

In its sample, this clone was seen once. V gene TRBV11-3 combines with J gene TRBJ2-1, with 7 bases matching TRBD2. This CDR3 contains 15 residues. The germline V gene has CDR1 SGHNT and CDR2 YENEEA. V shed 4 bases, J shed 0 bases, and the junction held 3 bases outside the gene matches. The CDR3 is CASSSAGSSYNEQFF. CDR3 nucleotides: TGTGCCAGCAGCTCAGCGGGGTCCTCCTACAATGAGCAGTTCTTC.

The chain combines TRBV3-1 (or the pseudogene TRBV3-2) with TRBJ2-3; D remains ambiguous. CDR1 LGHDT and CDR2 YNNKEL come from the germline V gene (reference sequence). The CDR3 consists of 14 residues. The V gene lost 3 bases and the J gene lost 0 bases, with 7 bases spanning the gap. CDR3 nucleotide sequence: TGTGCCAGCAGCCACCGTCAGAGCACAGATACGCAGTATTTT. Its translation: CASSHRQSTDTQYF.

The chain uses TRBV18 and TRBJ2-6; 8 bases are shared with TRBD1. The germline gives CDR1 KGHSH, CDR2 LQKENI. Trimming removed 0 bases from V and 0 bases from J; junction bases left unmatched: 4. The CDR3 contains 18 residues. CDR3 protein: CASSPPGTGRSGANVLTF. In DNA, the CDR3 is TGTGCCAGCTCACCACCGGGGACAGGCCGCTCTGGGGCCAACGTCCTGACTTTC.

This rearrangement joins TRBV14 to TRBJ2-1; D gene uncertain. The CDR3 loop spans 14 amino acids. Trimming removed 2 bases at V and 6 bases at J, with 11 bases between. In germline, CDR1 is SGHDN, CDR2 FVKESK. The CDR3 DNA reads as TGTGCCAGCAGCCAATTAGGAACAGTCAATGAGCAGTTCTTC. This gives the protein CASSQLGTVNEQFF.

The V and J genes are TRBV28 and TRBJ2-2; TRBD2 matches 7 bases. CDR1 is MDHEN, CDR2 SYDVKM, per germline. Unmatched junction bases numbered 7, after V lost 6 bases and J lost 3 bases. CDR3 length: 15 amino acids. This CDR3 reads CASSPGGYDTGELFF. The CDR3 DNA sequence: TGTGCCAGCAGCCCCGGGGGGTACGACACCGGGGAGCTGTTTTTT.

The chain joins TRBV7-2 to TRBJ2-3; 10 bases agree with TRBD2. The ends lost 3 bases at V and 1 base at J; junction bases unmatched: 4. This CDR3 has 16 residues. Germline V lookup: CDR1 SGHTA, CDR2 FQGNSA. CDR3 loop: CASSFQSGGGTDTQYF. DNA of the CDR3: TGTGCCAGCAGCTTCCAAAGCGGGGGGGGCACAGATACGCAGTATTTT.

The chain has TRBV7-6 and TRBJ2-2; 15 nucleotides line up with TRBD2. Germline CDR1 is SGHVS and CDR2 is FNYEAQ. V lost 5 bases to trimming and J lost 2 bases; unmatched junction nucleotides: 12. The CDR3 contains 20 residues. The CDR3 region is CASSLLPPGLAGGNTGELFF. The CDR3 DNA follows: TGTGCCAGCAGCCTCCTTCCTCCGGGACTAGCGGGGGGAAACACCGGGGAGCTGTTTTTT.

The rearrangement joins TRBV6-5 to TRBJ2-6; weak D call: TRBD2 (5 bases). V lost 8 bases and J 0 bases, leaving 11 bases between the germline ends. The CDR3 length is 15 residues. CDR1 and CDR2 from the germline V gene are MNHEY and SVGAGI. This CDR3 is CASRGISSGANVLTF. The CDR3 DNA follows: TGTGCCAGCCGGGGAATCTCCTCTGGGGCCAACGTCCTGACTTTC.

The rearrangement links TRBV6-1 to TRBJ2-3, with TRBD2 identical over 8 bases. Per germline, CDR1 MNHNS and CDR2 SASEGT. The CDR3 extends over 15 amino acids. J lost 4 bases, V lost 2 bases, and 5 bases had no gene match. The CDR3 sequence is CASSEFGGGADTQYF. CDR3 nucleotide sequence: TGTGCCAGCAGTGAATTCGGGGGGGGTGCAGATACGCAGTATTTT.

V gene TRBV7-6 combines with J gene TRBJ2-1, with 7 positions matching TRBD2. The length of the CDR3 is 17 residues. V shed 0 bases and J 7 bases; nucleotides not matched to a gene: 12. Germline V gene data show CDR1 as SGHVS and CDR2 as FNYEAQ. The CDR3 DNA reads TGTGCCAGCAGCTTAGCGGGGACTAAACTATACAGGAATGAGCAGTTCTTC. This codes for CASSLAGTKLYRNEQFF.

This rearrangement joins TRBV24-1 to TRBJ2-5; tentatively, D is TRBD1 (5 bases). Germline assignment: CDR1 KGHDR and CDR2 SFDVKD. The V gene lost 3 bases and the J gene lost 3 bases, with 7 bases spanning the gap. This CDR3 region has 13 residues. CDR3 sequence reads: CATSDGAEETQYF. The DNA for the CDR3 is TGTGCCACCAGTGATGGGGCAGAAGAGACCCAGTACTTC.

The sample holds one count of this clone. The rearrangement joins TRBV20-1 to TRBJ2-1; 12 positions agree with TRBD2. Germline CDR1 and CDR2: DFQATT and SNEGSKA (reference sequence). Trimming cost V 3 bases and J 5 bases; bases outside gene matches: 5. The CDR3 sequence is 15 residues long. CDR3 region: CSASRLAGDHNEQFF. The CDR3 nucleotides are TGCAGTGCTAGTAGACTAGCGGGGGACCACAATGAGCAGTTCTTC.